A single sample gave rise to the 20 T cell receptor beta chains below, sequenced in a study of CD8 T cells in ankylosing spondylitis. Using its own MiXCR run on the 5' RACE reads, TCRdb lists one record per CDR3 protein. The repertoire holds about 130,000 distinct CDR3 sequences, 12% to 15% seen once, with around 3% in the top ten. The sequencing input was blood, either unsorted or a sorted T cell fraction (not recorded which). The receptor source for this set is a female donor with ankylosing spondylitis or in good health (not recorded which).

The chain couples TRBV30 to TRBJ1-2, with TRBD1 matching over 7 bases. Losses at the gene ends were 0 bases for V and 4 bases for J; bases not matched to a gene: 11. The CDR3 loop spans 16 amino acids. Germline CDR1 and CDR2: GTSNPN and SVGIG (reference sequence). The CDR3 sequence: CAWSVTLIRTGYGYTF. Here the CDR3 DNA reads TGTGCCTGGAGTGTGACCTTGATTCGGACAGGCTATGGCTACACCTTC.

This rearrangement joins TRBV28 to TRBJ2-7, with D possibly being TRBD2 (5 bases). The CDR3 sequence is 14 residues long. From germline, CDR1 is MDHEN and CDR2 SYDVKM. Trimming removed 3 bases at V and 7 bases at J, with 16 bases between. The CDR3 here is CASSLRERSQEQYF. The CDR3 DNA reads TGTGCCAGCAGTTTGAGGGAACGATCGCAGGAGCAGTACTTC.

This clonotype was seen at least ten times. Here the CDR3 reads CASGQETQYF. The CDR3 nucleotides are TGCGCCAGCGGCCAAGAGACCCAGTACTTC. The J gene is TRBJ2-5, the V gene TRBV5-1; unclear D gene. Germline V gene data show CDR1 as SGHRS and CDR2 as YFSETQ. This CDR3 spans 10 amino acids. V lost 7 bases and J lost 1, with 2 bases in between.

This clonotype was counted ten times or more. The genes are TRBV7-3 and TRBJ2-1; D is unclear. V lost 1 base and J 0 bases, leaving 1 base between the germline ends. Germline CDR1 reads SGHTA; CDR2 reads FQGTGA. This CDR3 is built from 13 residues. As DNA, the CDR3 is TGTGCCAGCAGCTTAAGCTCCTACAATGAGCAGTTCTTC. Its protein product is CASSLSSYNEQFF.

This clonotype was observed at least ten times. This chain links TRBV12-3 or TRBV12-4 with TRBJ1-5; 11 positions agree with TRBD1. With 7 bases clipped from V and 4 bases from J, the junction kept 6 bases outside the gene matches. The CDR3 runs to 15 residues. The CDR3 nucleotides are TGTGCCAGCACCCCGGGACAGGGGGGTAATCAGCCCCAGCATTTT. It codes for CASTPGQGGNQPQHF.

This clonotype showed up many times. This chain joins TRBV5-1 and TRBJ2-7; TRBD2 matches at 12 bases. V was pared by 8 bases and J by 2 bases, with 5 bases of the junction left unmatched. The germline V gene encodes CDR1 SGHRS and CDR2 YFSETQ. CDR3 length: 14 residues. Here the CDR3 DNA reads TGCGCCAGTACACTAGCGGGAGGTACCTACGAGCAGTACTTC. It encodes CASTLAGGTYEQYF. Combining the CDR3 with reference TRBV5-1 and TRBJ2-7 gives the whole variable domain KAGVTQTPRYLIKTRGQQVTLSCSPISGHRSVSWYQQTPGQGLQFLFEYFSETQRNKGNFPGRFSGRQFSNSRSEMNVSTLELGDSALYLCASTLAGGTYEQYFGPGTRLTVT.

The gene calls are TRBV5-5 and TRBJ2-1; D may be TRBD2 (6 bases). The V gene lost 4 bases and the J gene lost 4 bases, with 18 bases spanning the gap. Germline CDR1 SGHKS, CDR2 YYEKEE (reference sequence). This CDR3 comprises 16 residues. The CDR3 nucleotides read TGTGCCAGCAGCCAAAATTCCGGGACTGGGTACAATGAGCAGTTCTTC. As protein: CASSQNSGTGYNEQFF.

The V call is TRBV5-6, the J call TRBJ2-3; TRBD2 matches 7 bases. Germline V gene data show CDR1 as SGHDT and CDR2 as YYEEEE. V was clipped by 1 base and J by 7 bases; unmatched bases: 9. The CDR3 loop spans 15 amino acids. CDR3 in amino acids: CASSLWGGRVNTQYF. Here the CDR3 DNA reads TGTGCCAGCAGCTTGTGGGGAGGGAGGGTGAATACGCAGTATTTT. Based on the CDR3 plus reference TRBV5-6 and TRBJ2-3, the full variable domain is DAGVTQSPTHLIKTRGQQVTLRCSPKSGHDTVSWYQQALGQGPQFIFQYYEEEERQRGNFPDRFSGHQFPNYSSELNVNALLLGDSALYLCASSLWGGRVNTQYFGPGTRLTVL.

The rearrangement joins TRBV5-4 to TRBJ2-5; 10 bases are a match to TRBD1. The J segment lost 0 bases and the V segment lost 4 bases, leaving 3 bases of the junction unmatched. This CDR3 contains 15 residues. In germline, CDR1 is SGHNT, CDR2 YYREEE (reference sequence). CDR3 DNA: TGTGCCAGCAGCGATGGACAGGGGGACCAAGAGACCCAGTACTTC. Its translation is CASSDGQGDQETQYF.

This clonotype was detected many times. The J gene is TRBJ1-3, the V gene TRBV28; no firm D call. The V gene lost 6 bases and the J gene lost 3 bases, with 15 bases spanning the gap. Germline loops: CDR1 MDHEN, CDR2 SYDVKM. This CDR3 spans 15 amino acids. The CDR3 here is CASRSANNFGNTIYF. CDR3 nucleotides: TGTGCCAGCAGGTCGGCCAATAACTTTGGAAACACCATATATTTT.

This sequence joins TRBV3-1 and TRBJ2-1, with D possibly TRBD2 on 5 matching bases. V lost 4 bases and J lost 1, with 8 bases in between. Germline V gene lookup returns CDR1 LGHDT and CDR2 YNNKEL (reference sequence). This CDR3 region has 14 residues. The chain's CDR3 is CASSRRVSYNEQFF. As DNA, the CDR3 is TGTGCCAGCAGCCGGCGGGTATCCTACAATGAGCAGTTCTTC.

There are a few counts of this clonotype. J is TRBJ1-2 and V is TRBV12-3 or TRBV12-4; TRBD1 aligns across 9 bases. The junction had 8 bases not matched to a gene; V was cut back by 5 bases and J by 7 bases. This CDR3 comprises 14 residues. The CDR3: CASSLPTGGFGYTF. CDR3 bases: TGTGCCAGCAGTCTACCGACAGGGGGATTTGGCTACACCTTC.

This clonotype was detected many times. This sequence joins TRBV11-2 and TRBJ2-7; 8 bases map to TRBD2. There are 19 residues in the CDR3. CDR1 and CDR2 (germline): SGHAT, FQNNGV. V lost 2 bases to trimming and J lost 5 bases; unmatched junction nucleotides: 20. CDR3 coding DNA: TGTGCCAGCAGCTTATCTCGGCTAGCGGGTGGGCCCCTACTGGACGAGCAGTACTTC. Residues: CASSLSRLAGGPLLDEQYF.

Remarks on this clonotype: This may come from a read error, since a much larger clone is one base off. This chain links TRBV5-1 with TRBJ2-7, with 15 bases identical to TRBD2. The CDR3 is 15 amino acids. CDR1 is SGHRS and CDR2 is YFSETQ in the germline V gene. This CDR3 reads CASSTGLAGGNERYF. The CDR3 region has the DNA TGCGCCAGCAGCACGGGACTAGCGGGAGGTAATGAGCGGTACTTC.

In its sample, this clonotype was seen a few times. CDR3 in amino acids: CASSEGQGNPGANVLTF. In nucleotides, the CDR3 is TGTGCCAGCAGTGAAGGACAGGGGAATCCTGGGGCCAACGTCCTGACTTTC. V is TRBV2 and J is TRBJ2-6, with TRBD1 matching 8 bases. The CDR3 has 17 residues. J lost 2 bases, V lost 1 base, and 4 bases had no gene match. CDR1 is SNHLY, CDR2 FYNNEI, per germline.

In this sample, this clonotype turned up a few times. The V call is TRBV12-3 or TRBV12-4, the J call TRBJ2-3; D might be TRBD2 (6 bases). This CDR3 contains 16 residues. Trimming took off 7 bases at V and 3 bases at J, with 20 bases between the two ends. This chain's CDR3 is CASTSSGLMGTDTQYF. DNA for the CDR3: TGTGCCAGCACCAGTTCGGGACTCATGGGGACAGATACGCAGTATTTT.

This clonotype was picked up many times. CDR3 DNA: TGTGCCAGCAGTTTCGGGACTAGCGGGAGTATCTACAATGAGCAGTTCTTC. As protein: CASSFGTSGSIYNEQFF. The chain joins TRBV6-5 to TRBJ2-1, with TRBD2 identical over 14 bases. CDR3 size: 17 residues. J gave up 3 bases and V 4 bases, and 5 bases lay outside the gene matches. CDR1 MNHEY and CDR2 SVGAGI come from the germline V gene.

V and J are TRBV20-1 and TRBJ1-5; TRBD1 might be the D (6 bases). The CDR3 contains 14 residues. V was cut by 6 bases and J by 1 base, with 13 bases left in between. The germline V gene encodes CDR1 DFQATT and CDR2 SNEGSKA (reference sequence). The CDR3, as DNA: TGCAGTGCCAAGGACAGCACAAGCAATCAGCCCCAGCATTTT. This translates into CSAKDSTSNQPQHF.

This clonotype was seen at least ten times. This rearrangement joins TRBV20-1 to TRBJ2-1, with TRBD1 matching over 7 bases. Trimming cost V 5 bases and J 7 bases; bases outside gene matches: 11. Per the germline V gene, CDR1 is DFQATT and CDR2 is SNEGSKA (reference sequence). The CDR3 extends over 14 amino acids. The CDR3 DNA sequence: TGCAGTGCTTCGACAGGGCGCTTCAGGAATGAGCAGTTCTTC. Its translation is CSASTGRFRNEQFF.

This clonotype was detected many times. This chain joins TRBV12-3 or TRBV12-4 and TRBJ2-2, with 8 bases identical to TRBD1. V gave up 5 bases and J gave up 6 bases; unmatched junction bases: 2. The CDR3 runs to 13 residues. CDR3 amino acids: CASSLQGAGELFF. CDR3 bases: TGTGCCAGCAGTCTACAGGGGGCCGGGGAGCTGTTTTTT.